The entry that follows covers one T cell receptor beta chain sequence. The antigen is not known. This sample is drawn from a study of T cells in Graves' hyperthyroidism and ophthalmopathy. TCR beta CDR3 regions were amplified from RNA. HTBI primers were employed in a first-round RT-PCR of the TCR CDR3. TCRdb processed the multiplex PCR reads anew with MiXCR; each CDR3 protein has one entry. The sample contains hundreds of thousands of distinct CDR3 sequences, about a sixth of which appear only once. Each ophthalmopathy patient scored at least 3 on the Clinical Activity Score and at least 4 on NOSPECS grade, with duration under 3 months. Fresh peripheral blood, approximately 10 ml, yielded the PBMCs. Overall study findings and caveats: The model identified upcoming ophthalmopathy a median 6.5 months ahead of onset. Among thyroid clonotypes expanded above 0.001, most also appeared in blood.

CDR1 is SGHAT and CDR2 is FQNNGV in the germline V gene. Unmatched junction bases numbered 5, after V lost 3 bases and J lost 0 bases. The CDR3 is made up of 18 amino acids. The chain couples TRBV11-2 to TRBJ2-1; 13 bases align to TRBD2. This TCR was sampled from a woman younger than 35 with Graves' ophthalmopathy. The material sequenced was blood. In DNA form, the CDR3 reads TGTGCCAGCAGCTTGAGACTAGCGGGAGGTAGCTCCTACAATGAGCAGTTCTTC. It yields the protein CASSLRLAGGSSYNEQFF.